A selection of T cell receptor beta chains follows, all from one sample in a study of T cells in Graves' hyperthyroidism and ophthalmopathy. TCRdb reprocessed the multiplex PCR reads with MiXCR, giving one entry per CDR3 protein. This table has hundreds of thousands of distinct CDR3 sequences, 20% appearing once. The specimen sequenced was blood. Receptors were obtained from a man aged 35-49 years with Graves' ophthalmopathy. The CDR3 runs from the conserved cysteine through the conserved F or W. A D gene is named only where the DNA matches it firmly. Size tells how often a clone was seen (once, few, many) or the class of an expanded clone, and some rows leave it out.

D: .
size: .
V: TRBV7-9
J: TRBJ2-3
CDR3: CASSAGVYTDTEYF
DNA: TGTGCCAGCAGCGCTGGGGTCTACACAGATACGGAGTATTTT

D: TRBD2
size: many
V: TRBV7-2
J: TRBJ2-1
CDR3: CASSRGDAYNEQFF
DNA: TGTGCCAGCAGCCGGGGGGACGCCTACAATGAGCAGTTCTTC

D: .
size: few
V: TRBV28
J: TRBJ2-1
CDR3: CASSPRVALNEQFF
DNA: TGTGCCAGCAGTCCCCGGGTAGCCCTCAATGAGCAGTTCTTC

D: .
size: few
V: TRBV20-1
J: TRBJ1-2
CDR3: CSAPRTTGVAGYTF
DNA: TGCAGTGCCCCAAGGACCACCGGTGTGGCTGGCTACACCTTC

D: .
size: few
V: TRBV6-1
J: TRBJ2-3
CDR3: CASTLEGGGTDTQYF
DNA: TGTGCCAGCACCTTGGAGGGGGGGGGCACAGATACGCAGTATTTT

D: .
size: .
V: TRBV5-1
J: TRBJ1-6
CDR3: CASSPGGVQSPLHF
DNA: TGCGCCAGCAGCCCTGGAGGTGTGCAATCACCCCTCCACTTT

D: .
size: few
V: TRBV29-1
J: TRBJ2-1
CDR3: CSVAIERLGGWQFF
DNA: TGCAGCGTTGCCATTGAGAGGCTGGGGGGTTGGCAGTTCTTC

D: TRBD1
size: once
V: TRBV3-1
J: TRBJ2-5
CDR3: CASSHLSGGQETQYF
DNA: TGTGCCAGCAGCCACCTTTCAGGGGGCCAAGAGACCCAGTACTTC

D: TRBD2
size: .
V: TRBV11-2
J: TRBJ2-1
CDR3: CASGYPPTGTRAWGEQFF
DNA: TGTGCCAGCGGATACCCCCCTACCGGGACTAGAGCTTGGGGTGAGCAGTTCTTC

D: TRBD1
size: few
V: TRBV19
J: TRBJ2-2
CDR3: CASSIPWDSTGELFF
DNA: TGTGCCAGTAGTATACCCTGGGACAGCACCGGGGAGCTGTTTTTT

D: TRBD2
size: .
V: TRBV5-1
J: TRBJ2-7
CDR3: CASSWGAETSGYEQYF
DNA: TGCGCCAGCAGCTGGGGAGCCGAGACTAGCGGCTACGAGCAGTACTTC

D: .
size: many
V: TRBV11-2
J: TRBJ2-2
CDR3: CASSPHTGSGELFF
DNA: TGTGCCAGCAGCCCCCATACGGGGTCCGGGGAGCTGTTTTTT

D: .
size: few
V: TRBV7-9
J: TRBJ2-7
CDR3: CASSSFRTEDSYEQYF
DNA: TGTGCCAGCAGCTCGTTCCGGACAGAAGACTCCTACGAGCAGTACTTC

D: .
size: many
V: TRBV11-2
J: TRBJ1-1
CDR3: CASSLVSSQEAFF
DNA: TGTGCCAGCAGCTTAGTAAGTTCCCAGGAAGCTTTCTTT

D: TRBD1
size: .
V: TRBV28
J: TRBJ1-6
CDR3: CASRPRGGTYNSPLHF
DNA: TGTGCCAGCAGGCCCAGGGGGGGGACCTATAATTCACCCCTCCACTTT

D: TRBD2
size: few
V: TRBV20-1
J: TRBJ2-7
CDR3: CSASGLASSYEQYF
DNA: TGCAGTGCTTCGGGACTAGCGAGTTCCTACGAGCAGTACTTC

D: .
size: few
V: TRBV20-1
J: TRBJ2-2
CDR3: CSARLRGGAGELFF
DNA: TGCAGTGCTCGACTCCGAGGCGGAGCCGGGGAGCTGTTTTTT

D: .
size: .
V: TRBV6-1
J: TRBJ2-5
CDR3: CASRSLGWGEETQYF
DNA: TGTGCCAGCAGATCCTTGGGGTGGGGAGAGGAGACCCAGTACTTC

D: .
size: .
V: TRBV7-9
J: TRBJ1-4
CDR3: CASSLVLGSDEKLFF
DNA: TGTGCCAGCAGCTTAGTTCTGGGATCGGATGAAAAACTGTTTTTT

D: TRBD1
size: .
V: TRBV7-9
J: TRBJ1-6
CDR3: CASSVTGNHNSPLHF
DNA: TGTGCCAGCAGCGTGACAGGGAATCATAATTCACCCCTCCACTTT

D: TRBD2
size: .
V: TRBV24-1
J: TRBJ2-7
CDR3: CATSSAGGNYEQYF
DNA: TGTGCCACCAGTTCGGCGGGAGGGAACTACGAGCAGTACTTC

D: TRBD1
size: .
V: TRBV3-1
J: TRBJ2-7
CDR3: CASSQEGQGAEGQYF
DNA: TGTGCCAGCAGCCAAGAAGGGCAGGGGGCTGAAGGGCAGTACTTC

D: TRBD1
size: .
V: TRBV7-9
J: TRBJ2-7
CDR3: CASSLGQYIYEQYF
DNA: TGTGCCAGCAGCTTGGGACAGTACATCTACGAGCAGTACTTC

D: .
size: .
V: TRBV6-1
J: TRBJ2-5
CDR3: CAAGAGGTQYF
DNA: TGTGCCGCGGGGGCCGGGGGGACCCAGTACTTC

D: TRBD1
size: .
V: TRBV11-1
J: TRBJ2-2
CDR3: CASRDAGTGYTGELFF
DNA: TGTGCCAGCAGAGATGCCGGGACAGGATACACCGGGGAGCTGTTTTTT

D: .
size: many
V: TRBV3-1
J: TRBJ1-2
CDR3: CASSQVKGYGYTF
DNA: TGTGCCAGCAGCCAAGTTAAGGGTTATGGCTACACCTTC

D: .
size: .
V: TRBV7-2
J: TRBJ2-2
CDR3: CASSSGTFGTGELFF
DNA: TGTGCCAGCAGCTCCGGGACCTTTGGGACCGGGGAGCTGTTTTTT

D: TRBD1
size: few
V: TRBV5-1
J: TRBJ1-1
CDR3: CASSLGQGAETEAFF
DNA: TGCGCCAGCAGCTTGGGACAGGGGGCCGAAACTGAAGCTTTCTTT

D: .
size: few
V: TRBV7-8
J: TRBJ2-3
CDR3: CASSLVFLGGINTDTQYF
DNA: TGTGCCAGCAGCTTAGTTTTTTTAGGGGGGATCAACACAGATACGCAGTATTTT

D: .
size: many
V: TRBV30
J: TRBJ2-3
CDR3: CAWSVASTDTQYF
DNA: TGTGCCTGGAGTGTGGCGAGCACAGATACGCAGTATTTT

D: .
size: .
V: TRBV29-1
J: TRBJ2-5
CDR3: CSVETGTTSEYF
DNA: TGCAGCGTTGAGACAGGCACAACATCGGAGTACTTC

D: .
size: .
V: TRBV29-1
J: TRBJ1-2
CDR3: CSVVSGESPLYGYTF
DNA: TGCAGCGTTGTGTCAGGGGAGTCCCCTTTATATGGCTACACCTTC

D: .
size: many
V: TRBV20-1
J: TRBJ2-1
CDR3: CSARGPLDYNEQFF
DNA: TGCAGTGCTAGAGGTCCCCTAGACTACAATGAGCAGTTCTTC